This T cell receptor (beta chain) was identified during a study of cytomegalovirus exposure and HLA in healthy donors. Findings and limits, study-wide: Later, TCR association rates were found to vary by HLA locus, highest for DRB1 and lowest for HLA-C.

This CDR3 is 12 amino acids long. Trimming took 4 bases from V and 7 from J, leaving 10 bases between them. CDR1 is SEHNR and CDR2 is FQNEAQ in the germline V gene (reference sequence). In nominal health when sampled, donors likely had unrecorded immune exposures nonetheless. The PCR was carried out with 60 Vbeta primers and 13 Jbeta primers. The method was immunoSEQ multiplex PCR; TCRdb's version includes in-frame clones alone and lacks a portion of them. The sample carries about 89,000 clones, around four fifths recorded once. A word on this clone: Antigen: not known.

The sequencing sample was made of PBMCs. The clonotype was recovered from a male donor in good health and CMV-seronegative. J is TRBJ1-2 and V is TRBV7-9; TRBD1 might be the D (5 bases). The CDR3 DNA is TGTGCCAGCAGCTCCCAGGGTATTGGCTACACCTTC. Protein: CASSSQGIGYTF.